A selection of T cell receptor beta chains follows, all from one sample in a study of response to subunit inactivated influenza vaccine. TCRdb independently ran MiXCR on the RT-PCR reads; one entry per CDR3 protein. The sample holds about 190,000 distinct CDR3 sequences, about an eighth seen once. The sequences come from CD8+ T cells sorted from PBMCs, collected roughly 5 days after vaccination. Source of these receptors: a man aged 50 to 60 who received an inactivated influenza vaccine. Both conserved end residues are part of each CDR3. The order of the fields is CDR3 length, clone size, D gene, V gene, J gene, CDR3 protein, CDR3 DNA. D genes are given only for firm matches. Clone size is stated in some rows and not others, as once, few, many or a class when expanded.

CDR3 length: 16; clone size: NA; D gene: TRBD1; V gene: TRBV4-1; J gene: TRBJ2-7; CDR3 protein: CASSHKTGTGGDEQYF; CDR3 DNA: TGCGCCAGCAGCCACAAGACCGGGACAGGGGGCGATGAGCAGTACTTC
CDR3 length: 14; clone size: NA; D gene: NA; V gene: TRBV7-9; J gene: TRBJ1-2; CDR3 protein: CASSLAGFPDGYTF; CDR3 DNA: TGTGCCAGCAGCTTAGCGGGATTCCCGGATGGCTACACCTTC
CDR3 length: 15; clone size: few; D gene: TRBD1; V gene: TRBV20-1; J gene: TRBJ2-4; CDR3 protein: CSARENRDRGNIQYF; CDR3 DNA: TGCAGTGCTAGAGAAAACCGGGACAGGGGAAACATTCAGTACTTC
CDR3 length: 14; clone size: few; D gene: NA; V gene: TRBV7-3; J gene: TRBJ2-2; CDR3 protein: CASSLTQKGGELFF; CDR3 DNA: TGTGCCAGCAGCTTAACGCAAAAAGGCGGGGAGCTGTTTTTT
CDR3 length: 13; clone size: few; D gene: NA; V gene: TRBV20-1; J gene: TRBJ1-1; CDR3 protein: CSARSTVNTEAFF; CDR3 DNA: TGCAGTGCTAGATCTACAGTGAACACTGAAGCTTTCTTT
CDR3 length: 15; clone size: NA; D gene: NA; V gene: TRBV14; J gene: TRBJ2-1; CDR3 protein: CASSESLYSYNEQFF; CDR3 DNA: TGTGCCAGCAGCGAGAGTTTGTACTCCTACAATGAGCAGTTCTTC
CDR3 length: 11; clone size: NA; D gene: NA; V gene: TRBV10-3; J gene: TRBJ2-5; CDR3 protein: CAISMGETQYF; CDR3 DNA: TGTGCCATCAGCATGGGGGAGACCCAGTACTTC
CDR3 length: 14; clone size: NA; D gene: TRBD2; V gene: TRBV12-3/TRBV12-4; J gene: TRBJ2-1; CDR3 protein: CASSSLAGVHEQFF; CDR3 DNA: TGTGCCAGCAGTTCGCTAGCGGGAGTCCATGAGCAGTTCTTC
CDR3 length: 14; clone size: NA; D gene: TRBD1; V gene: TRBV27; J gene: TRBJ2-7; CDR3 protein: CASSFGGQGYEQYF; CDR3 DNA: TGTGCCAGCAGTTTCGGCGGACAGGGGTACGAGCAGTACTTC
CDR3 length: 14; clone size: NA; D gene: NA; V gene: TRBV12-3/TRBV12-4; J gene: TRBJ1-1; CDR3 protein: CASSTRVKDTEAFF; CDR3 DNA: TGTGCCAGCAGTACCAGGGTTAAGGACACTGAAGCTTTCTTT
CDR3 length: 13; clone size: few; D gene: NA; V gene: TRBV3-1; J gene: TRBJ2-7; CDR3 protein: CASSQSILREQYF; CDR3 DNA: TGTGCCAGCAGCCAATCAATTTTGAGGGAGCAGTACTTC
CDR3 length: 14; clone size: NA; D gene: NA; V gene: TRBV6-2/TRBV6-3; J gene: TRBJ1-2; CDR3 protein: CASSLGPQGAGYTF; CDR3 DNA: TGTGCCAGCAGTTTGGGCCCACAGGGTGCTGGCTACACCTTC
CDR3 length: 15; clone size: many; D gene: NA; V gene: TRBV6-5; J gene: TRBJ1-1; CDR3 protein: CASSYEIPLGTEAFF; CDR3 DNA: TGTGCCAGCAGTTACGAGATCCCCCTGGGGACTGAAGCTTTCTTT
CDR3 length: 16; clone size: few; D gene: NA; V gene: TRBV6-5; J gene: TRBJ2-1; CDR3 protein: CASSYSQGTPNNEQFF; CDR3 DNA: TGTGCCAGCAGTTACTCACAGGGTACCCCAAACAATGAGCAGTTCTTC
CDR3 length: 15; clone size: few; D gene: NA; V gene: TRBV7-9; J gene: TRBJ2-2; CDR3 protein: CASRPRGADTGELFF; CDR3 DNA: TGTGCCAGCAGGCCCAGGGGGGCGGACACCGGGGAGCTGTTTTTT
CDR3 length: 15; clone size: NA; D gene: NA; V gene: TRBV6-5; J gene: TRBJ2-3; CDR3 protein: CASSFTPLAADTQYF; CDR3 DNA: TGTGCCAGCAGTTTCACGCCTCTCGCTGCAGATACGCAGTATTTT
CDR3 length: 15; clone size: few; D gene: NA; V gene: TRBV27; J gene: TRBJ2-1; CDR3 protein: CASSFTGISYNEQFF; CDR3 DNA: TGTGCCAGCAGTTTTACAGGTATATCCTACAATGAGCAGTTCTTC
CDR3 length: 14; clone size: NA; D gene: NA; V gene: TRBV28; J gene: TRBJ1-2; CDR3 protein: CASTPLGGDYGYTF; CDR3 DNA: TGTGCCAGCACCCCCCTGGGGGGGGACTATGGCTACACCTTC
CDR3 length: 14; clone size: few; D gene: TRBD1; V gene: TRBV20-1; J gene: TRBJ2-1; CDR3 protein: CSARDKDRVGEQFF; CDR3 DNA: TGCAGTGCTAGAGATAAGGACAGGGTTGGCGAGCAGTTCTTC
CDR3 length: 13; clone size: few; D gene: NA; V gene: TRBV7-9; J gene: TRBJ2-1; CDR3 protein: CASSSLASDEQFF; CDR3 DNA: TGTGCCAGCAGCTCTCTAGCGTCGGATGAGCAGTTCTTC
CDR3 length: 15; clone size: many; D gene: TRBD2; V gene: TRBV20-1; J gene: TRBJ2-1; CDR3 protein: CSARPSGYSYNEQFF; CDR3 DNA: TGCAGTGCTAGGCCTAGCGGGTACTCCTACAATGAGCAGTTCTTC
CDR3 length: 16; clone size: few; D gene: NA; V gene: TRBV11-2; J gene: TRBJ1-2; CDR3 protein: CASSLRKALSHYGYTF; CDR3 DNA: TGTGCCAGCAGCTTAAGGAAGGCCCTTTCGCACTATGGCTACACCTTC
CDR3 length: 17; clone size: many; D gene: TRBD2; V gene: TRBV27; J gene: TRBJ2-5; CDR3 protein: CATQRLAGLIFQETQYF; CDR3 DNA: TGTGCCACCCAACGACTAGCGGGACTTATTTTCCAAGAGACCCAGTACTTC
CDR3 length: 17; clone size: few; D gene: NA; V gene: TRBV21-1; J gene: TRBJ2-7; CDR3 protein: CASSKDCDGEIGREQYF; CDR3 DNA: TGTGCCAGCAGCAAAGACTGCGATGGGGAGATTGGACGCGAGCAGTACTTC
CDR3 length: 13; clone size: few; D gene: NA; V gene: TRBV2; J gene: TRBJ2-5; CDR3 protein: CASSDRGGETQYF; CDR3 DNA: TGTGCCAGCAGTGACAGGGGAGGTGAGACCCAGTACTTC